The rows below give T cell receptor beta chains drawn from one sample of a study of cytomegalovirus exposure and HLA in healthy donors. The protocol was immunoSEQ multiplex PCR, while the TCRdb copy is restricted to in-frame clones and leaves out a portion. The sample lists approximately 100,000 clones, less than 90% occurring once. The sequencing sample was made of PBMCs. These receptors all stem from a man younger than 30 in good health and CMV-seropositive. Each CDR3 is given with its conserved first and last residue. A D gene is named only where the DNA matches it firmly. Rows give clone size only sometimes, using once, few, many, or a class for an expanded clone.

TRBJ1-2,TRBV4-2,TRBD1,-,TGTGCCAGCAGCCAAGAAGGGACAGGGGGGTCCCGAAGTTATGGCTACACCTTC,CASSQEGTGGSRSYGYTF
TRBJ2-1,TRBV7-9,TRBD2,-,TGTGCCAGCAGCTTGGGAGCGGGGGTTGTGGAGCAGTTCTTC,CASSLGAGVVEQFF
TRBJ1-3,TRBV9,TRBD1,-,TGTGCCAGCAGCCCTCAGGACAGGGCTAGAAACACCATATATTTT,CASSPQDRARNTIYF
TRBJ1-1,TRBV6-5,-,-,TGTGCCAGCAGTTACTCCAGGGACACTGAAGCTTTCTTT,CASSYSRDTEAFF
TRBJ2-3,TRBV29-1,TRBD1,-,TGCAGCGTTGTGAGGGACAGTAACACAGATACGCAGTATTTT,CSVVRDSNTDTQYF
TRBJ2-5,TRBV4-1,-,-,TGCGCCAGCAGCCACGTCCTAGCGCGATCGAATCAAGAGACCCAGTACTTC,CASSHVLARSNQETQYF
TRBJ2-3,TRBV11-3,-,-,TGTGCCAGCAGACAAACAGATACGCAGTATTTT,CASRQTDTQYF
TRBJ1-2,TRBV7-9,TRBD1,-,TGTGCCAGCAGCTTAAATATCGGACAGGGGTTTGGCTACACCTTC,CASSLNIGQGFGYTF
TRBJ2-7,TRBV7-6,-,-,TGTGCCAGCAGCTTCGGGACAACCTACGAGCAGTACTTC,CASSFGTTYEQYF
TRBJ2-6,TRBV7-9,-,-,TGTGCCAGCAGCTTAGATGAGTGGTCGCGCGGGGCCAACGTCCTGACTTTC,CASSLDEWSRGANVLTF
TRBJ2-7,TRBV19,TRBD1,-,TGTGCCAGTAGTACGCGACAGGGCGCCTACGAGCAGTACTTC,CASSTRQGAYEQYF
TRBJ2-7,TRBV19,TRBD1,-,TGTGCCAGTAGTATGACAGGGGGAACCTACGAGCAGTACTTC,CASSMTGGTYEQYF
TRBJ2-7,TRBV28,-,-,TGTGCCAGCAGTTCACCTAACGAGCAGTACTTC,CASSSPNEQYF
TRBJ2-1,TRBV5-1,TRBD2,-,TGCGCCAGCAGCCCCCTGCTAGCGGGAGAGTCCTACAATGAGCAGTTCTTC,CASSPLLAGESYNEQFF
TRBJ2-3,TRBV2,TRBD1,-,TGTGCCAGCAGTGAAGGCACAGGGGTCACAGATACGCAGTATTTT,CASSEGTGVTDTQYF
TRBJ2-7,TRBV28,-,-,TGTGCCAGCAGTTTATGGACAGGCCTCTCAACCGAGCAGTACTTC,CASSLWTGLSTEQYF
TRBJ2-7,TRBV9,TRBD1,-,TGTGCCAGCAGAGCTACCGGGACAGGGGGCTACGAGCAGTACTTC,CASRATGTGGYEQYF
TRBJ1-1,TRBV5-1,TRBD1,-,TGCGCCAGCAGCCCCCGGACAGGGGGGAACACTGAAGCTTTCTTT,CASSPRTGGNTEAFF
TRBJ2-1,TRBV10-2,TRBD2,-,TGCGCCAGCCGGGTAGCGGGAGCCTTCGCCAATGAGCAGTTCTTC,CASRVAGAFANEQFF
TRBJ2-1,TRBV18,-,-,TGTGCCAGCTCACCTTATTACAATGAGCAGTTCTTC,CASSPYYNEQFF
TRBJ2-5,TRBV7-2,TRBD2,few,TGTGCCAGCAGCTTAGATTCATCTGAATTTTGGGGGGGGGAGACCCAGTACTTC,CASSLDSSEFWGGETQYF
TRBJ1-5,TRBV19,-,few,TGTGCCAGTAGTATGAGCGGTCAGCCCCAGCATTTT,CASSMSGQPQHF
TRBJ2-1,TRBV10-1,TRBD1,-,TGCGCCAGCAGTTCAACCTCGGGACAGGGGACATACAATGAGCAGTTCTTC,CASSSTSGQGTYNEQFF
TRBJ2-3,TRBV27,TRBD2,-,TGTGCCAGCAGTCCAGCGGGGGTTCACACAGATACGCAGTATTTT,CASSPAGVHTDTQYF
TRBJ2-7,TRBV18,TRBD1,once,TGTGCCAGCTCAGCAGCCGGACAGGGACCGAGTGAGCAGTACTTC,CASSAAGQGPSEQYF
TRBJ2-3,TRBV5-1,TRBD2,-,TGCGCCAGCAGCTTGCTCGCGGGAGGTGGAGATACGCAGTATTTT,CASSLLAGGGDTQYF
TRBJ2-2,TRBV4-3,-,-,TGCGCCAGCAGCCAAGAGGTGGGGGGGGCGCCCGGGGAGCTGTTTTTT,CASSQEVGGAPGELFF
TRBJ1-2,TRBV15,-,-,TGTGCCACCAGCAGAGATTTGGGGGCCTCTAACTATGGCTACACCTTC,CATSRDLGASNYGYTF
TRBJ2-2,TRBV27,TRBD2,-,TGTGCCAGCAGTCCCCGGACTAGCGTCTTTACCGGGGAGCTGTTTTTT,CASSPRTSVFTGELFF
TRBJ2-7,TRBV6-5,-,-,TGTGCCAGCAGTTACTCGGTCGGGGTGATCCGATACGAGCAGTACTTC,CASSYSVGVIRYEQYF
TRBJ2-1,TRBV27,-,-,TGTGCCAGCAGTTTCCTCAATGAGCAGTTCTTC,CASSFLNEQFF
TRBJ1-5,TRBV12-5,TRBD1,-,TGTGCTAGTGCGGGACAGGGGGGGGAGGCCCAGCATTTT,CASAGQGGEAQHF
TRBJ2-7,TRBV18,-,-,TGTGCCAGCTCACCACCGGGGCAGGTTATGAGCGAGCAGTACTTC,CASSPPGQVMSEQYF
TRBJ2-2,TRBV21-1,-,once,TGTGCCAGCAGCAAAGGACCAGGGCGGAGGGAGCTGTTTTTT,CASSKGPGRRELFF
TRBJ2-3,TRBV7-9,TRBD1,-,TGTGCCAGCAGGAGACAGGGTTTCGGGGCAGATACGCAGTATTTT,CASRRQGFGADTQYF
TRBJ2-7,TRBV28,TRBD2,-,TGTGCCAGCAGTTTAGAGGGTGCTAGCGGGAGGTACGAGCAGTACTTC,CASSLEGASGRYEQYF
TRBJ2-1,TRBV9,TRBD2,-,TGTGCCAGCAGCGTAGATCTGGGAGCGGGGGGGATTGAGCAGTTCTTC,CASSVDLGAGGIEQFF
TRBJ1-3,TRBV7-2,TRBD1,-,TGTGCCAGCAGCCCAGACAGGGCTGGAAACACCATATATTTT,CASSPDRAGNTIYF
TRBJ2-7,TRBV28,TRBD2,-,TGTGCCAGCAGTCAAGCGGGGTACGAGCAGTACTTC,CASSQAGYEQYF
TRBJ2-1,TRBV7-9,TRBD2,-,TGTGCCAGCAGCTCTCGGGGGGACAATGAGCAGTTCTTC,CASSSRGDNEQFF
TRBJ2-6,TRBV28,-,-,TGTGCCAGCAGTTTGAGGTCGCCGGACTCTGGGGCCAACGTCCTGACTTTC,CASSLRSPDSGANVLTF
TRBJ1-4,TRBV5-6,-,-,TGTGCCAGCAGCTTGGTCGACAGAGGAAAACTGTTTTTT,CASSLVDRGKLFF
TRBJ2-3,TRBV11-3,-,-,TGTGCCAGCAGCTTAGTACCTCTAGCGTCCCAGGTGGATACGCAGTATTTT,CASSLVPLASQVDTQYF
TRBJ2-7,TRBV7-8,TRBD2,-,TGTGCCAGCAGCCCCGGATTAGGCCGGGGGGGGGAGCAGTACTTC,CASSPGLGRGGEQYF
TRBJ2-1,TRBV2,TRBD2,-,TGTGCCAGCAGTATAAGCGGGAGCTCCTACAATGAGCAGTTCTTC,CASSISGSSYNEQFF
TRBJ2-7,TRBV18,-,-,TGTGCCAGCTCGCCGCGACAGAGAATCTACGAGCAGTACTTC,CASSPRQRIYEQYF
TRBJ2-1,TRBV29-1,-,-,TGCAGCGTTGAAGATACAATCAGGTTAAGCCACAATGAGCAGTTCTTC,CSVEDTIRLSHNEQFF
TRBJ2-7,TRBV14,TRBD1,once,TGTGCCAGCAGCCTGACAGGGAACGAGCAGTACTTC,CASSLTGNEQYF